This record concerns one TCR beta chain sequence. Its antigen is undetermined. This entry comes from a study of cytomegalovirus exposure and HLA in healthy donors. Study-wide context: One earlier analysis, a look at about 179 million T cells, found some 110 million unique TCR beta sequences.

Study outcomes and limitations: The study recorded around 160 TCR beta chains that were cytomegalovirus-associated. Because they were indistinguishable, some V segments, including TRBV6-2 and TRBV6-3, were excluded.

Unmatched junction bases numbered 8, after V lost 2 bases and J lost 8 bases. The CDR3 has 14 residues. Germline lookup yields CDR1 MDHEN and CDR2 SYDVKM. Donors counted as nominally healthy when sampled, yet unrecorded immune exposures were likely. PCR was performed using 60 Vbeta and 13 Jbeta primers. Using immunoSEQ multiplex PCR, the repertoire was profiled, and TCRdb retains in-frame clones only, with some absent. The sample has 140,000 or so clones; 61% are singletons. The rearrangement joins TRBV28 to TRBJ1-1; 7 positions match TRBD1. The sequenced material came from PBMCs. This TCR was sampled from a male donor in good health and CMV-seronegative. CDR3 nucleotides: TGTGCCAGCAGTTTAGTGCAGGGGGAAAGCGAAGCTTTCTTT. Translation: CASSLVQGESEAFF.